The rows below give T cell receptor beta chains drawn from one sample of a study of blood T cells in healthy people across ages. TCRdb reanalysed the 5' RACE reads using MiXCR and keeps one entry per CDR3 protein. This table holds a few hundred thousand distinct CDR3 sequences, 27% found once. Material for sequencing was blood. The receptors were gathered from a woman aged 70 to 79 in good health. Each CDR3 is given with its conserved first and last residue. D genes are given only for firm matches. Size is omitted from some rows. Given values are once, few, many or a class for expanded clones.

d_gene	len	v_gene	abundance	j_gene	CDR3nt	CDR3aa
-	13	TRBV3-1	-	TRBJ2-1	TGTGCCAGCAGCCAAGACGCATACAATGAGCAGTTCTTC	CASSQDAYNEQFF
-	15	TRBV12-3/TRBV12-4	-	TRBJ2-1	TGTGCCAGCTGGTACAGGCCGAGCTCCTACAATGAGCAGTTCTTC	CASWYRPSSYNEQFF
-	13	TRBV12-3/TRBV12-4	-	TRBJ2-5	TGTGCCAGCAGTTTCCAGTGGGGAGAGACCCAGTACTTC	CASSFQWGETQYF
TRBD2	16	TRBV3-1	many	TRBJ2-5	TGTGCCAGCAGCCTTCAACCCGGGACTAGAAGAGAGACCCAGTACTTC	CASSLQPGTRRETQYF
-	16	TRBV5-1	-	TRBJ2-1	TGCGCCAGCAGCGGGGGGCCCTTCAGCTCCTACAATGAGCAGTTCTTC	CASSGGPFSSYNEQFF
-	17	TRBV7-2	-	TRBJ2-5	TGTGCCAGCAGCTTAGTAGGTCGGGGTAGCATCACAAAGACCCAGTACTTC	CASSLVGRGSITKTQYF
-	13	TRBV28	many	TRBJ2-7	TGTGCCAGCACGGTGGCAGGGCGGTACGAGCAGTACTTC	CASTVAGRYEQYF
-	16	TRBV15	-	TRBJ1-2	TGTGCCACCAGCAGAGATGGCCCGGCGGGCCCGGGAGGCTACACCTTC	CATSRDGPAGPGGYTF
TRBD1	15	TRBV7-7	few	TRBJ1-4	TGTGCCAGCAGCTCTGGGACAGGGGGCGAAGAAAAACTGTTTTTT	CASSSGTGGEEKLFF
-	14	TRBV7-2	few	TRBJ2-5	TGTGCCAGCCTTATAGCGCCGGGTGCGGAGACCCAGTACTTC	CASLIAPGAETQYF
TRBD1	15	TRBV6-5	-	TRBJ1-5	TGTGCCAGCAGTTACACCAGACAGGGCAGGCAGCCCCAGCATTTT	CASSYTRQGRQPQHF
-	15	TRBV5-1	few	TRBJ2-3	TGCGCCAGCACCATGGGGACCCCCGGGGCGGATACGCAGTATTTT	CASTMGTPGADTQYF
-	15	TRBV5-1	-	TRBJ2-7	TGCGCCAGCAGCTTGGCCGATTACAGCCCCTACGAGCAGTACTTC	CASSLADYSPYEQYF
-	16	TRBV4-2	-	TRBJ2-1	TGTGCCAGCAGCCAAGGTTCAGGGGATTGGACCGATGAGCAGTTCTTC	CASSQGSGDWTDEQFF
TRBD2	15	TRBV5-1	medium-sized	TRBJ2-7	TGCGCCAGCAGCTTGTTCAGCGGGAGCGGCCACGAGCAGTACTTC	CASSLFSGSGHEQYF
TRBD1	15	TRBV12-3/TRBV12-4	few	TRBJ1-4	TGTGCCAGCAGTTCACAGGGGGCTCTGGGAGAAAAACTGTTTTTT	CASSSQGALGEKLFF
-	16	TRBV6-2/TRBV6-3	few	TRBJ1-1	TGTGCCAGCAGCCAGAGACAGACCCTTCTGAACACTGAAGCTTTCTTT	CASSQRQTLLNTEAFF
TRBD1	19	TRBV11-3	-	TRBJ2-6	TGTGCCAGCAGCCTCCGAGGACAGGGGGCCGTTTCTGGGGCCAACGTCCTGACTTTC	CASSLRGQGAVSGANVLTF
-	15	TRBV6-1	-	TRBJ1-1	TGTGCCAGCAGTGAGATGGGGCGGGCAAACACTGAAGCTTTCTTT	CASSEMGRANTEAFF
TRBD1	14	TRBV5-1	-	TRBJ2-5	TGCGCCAGCAGCCGACAGGGGCCACAAGAGACCCAGTACTTC	CASSRQGPQETQYF
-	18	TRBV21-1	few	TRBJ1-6	TGTGCCAGCAGCAAAGAACCTCCAAGGAAGGGTAAATGGTCACCCCTCCACTTT	CASSKEPPRKGKWSPLHF
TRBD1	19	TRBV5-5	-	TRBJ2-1	TGTGCCAGCAAGTTAGTGGGACAGGGGGAAGGGGTTGTATACAATGAGCAGTTCTTC	CASKLVGQGEGVVYNEQFF
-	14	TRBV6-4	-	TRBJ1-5	TGTGCCAGCGTACCGGGACGCCTTAATCAGCCCCAGCATTTT	CASVPGRLNQPQHF
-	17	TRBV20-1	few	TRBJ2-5	TGCAGTGCTAGAGAGCCCCTGCGGGTTCTGCGACAAGAGACCCAGTACTTC	CSAREPLRVLRQETQYF
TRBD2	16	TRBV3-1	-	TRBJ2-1	TGTGCCAGCAGCCAAGATGCGACTAGCGGGGGCAATGAGCAGTTCTTC	CASSQDATSGGNEQFF
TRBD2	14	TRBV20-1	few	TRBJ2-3	TGCAGTGCTTTTCTGAGCGGGGGGGCGGATACGCAGTATTTT	CSAFLSGGADTQYF